The rows below give T cell receptor beta chains drawn from one sample of a study of shared clonotypes between healthy human individuals. This table comes from immunoSEQ multiplex PCR, and its TCRdb copy is limited to in-frame clones, with some not included. The top ten hold more than 1.5% of the sample, which has about 2.2 million clones, about 94% seen once. The sample comprised naive CD8+ T cells from PBMCs. All receptors derive from a man aged 18 to 30 in good health. Some clones in this sample may be carry-over from other donors' samples. Both conserved end residues are part of each CDR3.

j_gene	v_gene	CDR3aa
TRBJ2-3	TRBV4-3	CASSQERDSGTDTQYF
TRBJ1-6	TRBV7-8	CASSLRGVYNSPLHF
TRBJ1-1	TRBV27	CASSSGVGRAEAFF
TRBJ2-1	TRBV6-1	CASSEAVGRESYNEQFF
TRBJ2-5	TRBV13	CASSLPLLGETQYF
TRBJ1-1	TRBV19	CASSIGQGALNTEAFF
TRBJ2-3	TRBV5-1	CASTPPAGREESTDTQYF
TRBJ2-7	TRBV10-3	CAISEPGQGSYEQYF
TRBJ2-7	TRBV9	CASSPSGIGGVTPYEQYF
TRBJ2-7	TRBV27	CASSSGTPYEQYF
TRBJ2-5	TRBV11-2	CASSTSGVGGETQYF
TRBJ2-7	TRBV27	CASRLRGAGGPREQYF
TRBJ1-2	TRBV11-1	CASSLPGTDNYGYTF
TRBJ2-5	TRBV19	CASSIGVETQYF
TRBJ1-3	TRBV10-3	CAISESFRQLSGHTIYF
TRBJ2-2	TRBV7-9	CASSLVFGDYLTGELFF
.	TRBV7-9	CASLSGADYEQYF
TRBJ2-2	TRBV4-1	CASSHGGGTVGELFF
TRBJ1-5	TRBV9	CASSVEGVNQPQHF
TRBJ1-5	TRBV25-1	CASRDSDNQPQHF
TRBJ2-5	TRBV27	CASSHIQGTQYF
TRBJ1-2	TRBV19	CASSIDLESGYTF
TRBJ1-1	TRBV6-5	CASSLQPSSAPPAFF
TRBJ1-2	TRBV9	CASTPWAQGGDDGYTF
TRBJ2-3	TRBV9	CASSVDPGQGVDTQYF
TRBJ1-1	TRBV11-2	CASSSQIQGDTEAFF
TRBJ2-1	TRBV2	CASPRGEGNYNEQFF
TRBJ2-2	TRBV11-2	CASSTTTGGNTGELFF
TRBJ2-7	TRBV5-3	CARSLDRLPYEQYF
TRBJ1-3	TRBV9	CASSVAGESGNTIYF
TRBJ2-6	TRBV7-8	CASSAFYSGANVLTF
TRBJ1-1	TRBV7-8	CASSLFFTPGAMNTEAFF
TRBJ1-2	TRBV7-9	CASSLGASGYTF
TRBJ2-2	TRBV7-9	CASSLRGLNTGELFF
TRBJ2-7	TRBV19	CASNPTSEPYEQYF
TRBJ1-3	TRBV4-3	CASSQGEGRGNTIYF
.	TRBV27	CASGVLGSSTHEQYF
TRBJ2-3	TRBV2	CASSGLGWADTQYF
TRBJ2-1	TRBV6-1	CASGGLGREQFF
TRBJ1-5	TRBV9	CASSVARWAGRNQPQHF
TRBJ2-1	TRBV7-3	CASSPGLRGPEQFF
TRBJ2-5	TRBV29-1	CSAGLQETQYF
TRBJ1-1	TRBV11-2	CASTLLAQGGGEAFF
TRBJ2-1	TRBV27	CASSLTGGVYNEQFF
TRBJ2-3	TRBV7-8	CASSLGLAGKTDTQYF
TRBJ2-3	TRBV7-9	CASSSGTGVLGTDTQYF
TRBJ2-7	TRBV4-1	CASSQDRGPYEQYF
TRBJ1-1	TRBV29-1	CSVGGSTEAFF
TRBJ2-2	TRBV11-1	CASSLAGGSGELFF
TRBJ2-7	TRBV5-6	CASSGAQNLAGVAEQYF
TRBJ2-1	TRBV7-6	CASSYWGAPNNEQFF
TRBJ2-2	TRBV4-1	CASSQGGGSDTGELFF
TRBJ1-5	TRBV19	CASTDRPFSNQPQHF
TRBJ2-1	TRBV27	CASSLSAGSSYNEQFF
TRBJ2-1	TRBV9	CASSAPSSYNEQFF